Shown below are 19 T cell receptor beta chains from a single sample sequenced in a study of brain T cells in children with intractable seizures (dated by TCRdb to the early 2020s). The library relied on the immunoSEQ multiplex PCR assay. The immuneACCESS repertoire file appears here via TCRdb, limited to in-frame rearrangements. These files lack a portion of the clones; in checked studies, under half of the deficit traces to unresolved V genes, and the cause of the others is not known. Within this sample are 8,500 to 9,500 clones, with 69% of them counted one time only. More than 15% of the sample goes to the ten largest clones. Explained via the paper, the time point label denotes: resected brain tissue, or blood drawn just prior to surgery. Surgery cases with the highest brain T cell transcript signatures were selected for TCR beta chain sequencing of brain tissue and, where available, blood.

The sample was resected brain tissue, taken at surgery. The receptor source for this set is a girl aged 2-10 years with tuberous sclerosis and intractable seizures.

This chain connects TRBV7-3 to TRBJ2-3; D gene ambiguous. The CDR3 is 13 amino acids. V was pared by 5 bases and J by 3 bases, with 9 bases between. Per germline, CDR1 SGHTA and CDR2 FQGTGA. Here the CDR3 DNA reads TGTGCCAGCAGCCCGGTCGGAACAGATACGCAGTATTTT. It yields the protein CASSPVGTDTQYF.

The chain carries TRBV5-6 and TRBJ1-2, with D tentatively TRBD1 (6 bases). Trimming removed 1 base from V and 5 bases from J, with 15 bases in between. CDR1 is SGHDT, CDR2 YYEEEE, per germline. The CDR3 runs to 15 residues. CDR3 coding DNA: TGTGCCAGCAGCTTGTTTGGCAGGGGATTTTATGGCTACACCTTC. Translating it yields CASSLFGRGFYGYTF.

This clone has a handful of counts. The rearrangement links TRBV7-8 to TRBJ2-5, with 7 nucleotides matching TRBD1. Germline V gene sequence: CDR1 SGHVS, CDR2 FQNEAQ. The CDR3 is 15 amino acids. Trimming cost V 6 bases and J 1 base; bases outside gene matches: 8. This chain's CDR3 is CASSRGLIPQETQYF. CDR3 DNA sequence: TGTGCCAGCAGTAGGGGGCTAATTCCCCAAGAGACCCAGTACTTC.

This chain joins TRBV3-1 (or the pseudogene TRBV3-2) and TRBJ1-2, with D possibly TRBD1 on 5 matching bases. Germline-derived CDR1 and CDR2 are LGHDT and YNNKEL (reference sequence). The CDR3 is made up of 18 amino acids. The V and J ends lost 0 bases and 5 bases respectively, with 22 bases between them. The CDR3, as DNA: TGTGCCAGCAGCCAAGAAGTACTGTTGCGGGACGGTGGATATGGCTACACCTTC. It specifies CASSQEVLLRDGGYGYTF.

This clone was detected once. The rearrangement joins TRBV30 to TRBJ2-5, with TRBD2 identical over 11 bases. The CDR3 sequence is 16 residues long. Losses at the gene ends were 0 bases for V and 4 bases for J; bases not matched to a gene: 7. CDR1 and CDR2 from the germline V gene are GTSNPN and SVGIG (reference sequence). The CDR3 here is CAWSVLLAGGGETQYF. The CDR3 DNA sequence: TGTGCCTGGAGTGTACTGCTAGCGGGGGGAGGAGAGACCCAGTACTTC.

The rearrangement joins TRBV7-8 to TRBJ2-1; TRBD1 might be the D (6 bases). This CDR3 region has 13 residues. V lost 7 bases and J lost 4, with 11 bases in between. Germline CDR1 reads SGHVS; CDR2 reads FQNEAQ. CDR3 sequence (DNA): TGTGCCAGCATTTCGGACAGTTACAATGAGCAGTTCTTC. Its protein is CASISDSYNEQFF.

In its sample, this clone was seen a few times. CDR3 protein: CASSEAWGGADTQYF. The CDR3 bases are TGTGCCAGCAGTGAAGCATGGGGGGGCGCAGATACGCAGTATTTT. The chain recombines TRBV6-1 with TRBJ2-3; D possibly corresponds to TRBD2 (7 bases). In germline, CDR1 is MNHNS, CDR2 SASEGT. Trimming took off 0 bases at V and 4 bases at J, with 11 bases between the two ends. CDR3 length equals 15 residues.

The genes are TRBV6-5 and TRBJ2-2; D remains unclear. Germline V lookup: CDR1 MNHEY, CDR2 SVGAGI. CDR3 length equals 14 residues. Trimming cost V 6 bases and J 1 base, with 9 bases left between them. DNA for the CDR3: TGTGCCAGCAGCATCTCGGGGAACACCGGGGAGCTGTTTTTT. This encodes CASSISGNTGELFF.

The chain carries TRBV5-4 and TRBJ1-1, with a weak D call TRBD1 (5 bases). Germline-derived CDR1 and CDR2 are SGHNT and YYREEE (reference sequence). Trimming took 2 bases from V and 0 from J, leaving 11 bases between them. The CDR3 has 15 amino acids. As DNA, the CDR3 is TGTGCCAGCAGCTTAGACAGCCCCATGAACACTGAAGCTTTCTTT. Its translation is CASSLDSPMNTEAFF.

The rearrangement links TRBV2 to TRBJ2-4; D possibly corresponds to TRBD2 (6 bases). CDR3 length: 16 amino acids. CDR1 SNHLY and CDR2 FYNNEI come from the germline V gene. V lost 4 bases, J lost 2 bases, and 15 bases lay in between. As DNA, the CDR3 is TGTGCCAGCAGTGGGTCTGCTAGCGTGACCAAAAACATTCAGTACTTC. Protein product: CASSGSASVTKNIQYF.

The V gene is TRBV29-1, the J gene TRBJ2-1, with D possibly matching TRBD1 (6 bases). Trimming shortened V by 3 bases and J by 0 bases, and 12 bases separated the two germline ends. CDR3 length equals 15 residues. Per germline, CDR1 SQVTM and CDR2 ANQGSEA. For the CDR3, the DNA is TGCAGCGTTGAGCGGAGACAGGTCTCCTACAATGAGCAGTTCTTC. Protein: CSVERRQVSYNEQFF.

The chain is built from TRBV9 and TRBJ2-1; 7 nucleotides line up with TRBD2. CDR1 and CDR2 (germline): SGDLS, YYNGEE. V dropped 0 bases and J dropped 4; count of bases not matched to a gene: 4. The CDR3 covers 15 residues. The CDR3 nucleotides read TGTGCCAGCAGCGTAGGGGGTAGCGGGTACAATGAGCAGTTCTTC. Translated: CASSVGGSGYNEQFF. Filled out from reference TRBV9 and TRBJ2-1, the complete variable domain reads DSGVTQTPKHLITATGQRVTLRCSPRSGDLSVYWYQQSLDQGLQFLIQYYNGEERAKGNILERFSAQQFPDLHSELNLSSLELGDSALYFCASSVGGSGYNEQFFGPGTRLTVL.

The chain uses TRBV2 and TRBJ2-5; D is possibly TRBD2 (5 bases). Germline V gene lookup returns CDR1 SNHLY and CDR2 FYNNEI. This CDR3 has 14 residues. The V gene lost 4 bases and the J gene lost 7 bases, with 16 bases spanning the gap. This CDR3 reads CASSGGAARGTQYF. CDR3 in DNA: TGTGCCAGCAGTGGAGGAGCGGCCCGGGGGACCCAGTACTTC.

By its share, this clone is medium-sized. The V call is TRBV2, the J call TRBJ2-7; D not certain. Per germline, CDR1 SNHLY and CDR2 FYNNEI. Trimming pared 3 bases from V and 0 bases from J, leaving 0 bases between. There are 11 residues in the CDR3. CDR3 sequence reads: CASSDSYEQYF. CDR3 sequence (DNA): TGTGCCAGCAGTGACTCCTACGAGCAGTACTTC.

This chain joins TRBV18 and TRBJ2-5; unclear D gene. CDR1 is KGHSH, CDR2 LQKENI, per germline. Trimming shortened V by 3 bases and J by 0 bases, and 8 bases separated the two germline ends. This CDR3 has 14 amino acids. The CDR3 spells CASSPRSDQETQYF. In nucleotides, the CDR3 is TGTGCCAGCTCACCGCGATCAGACCAAGAGACCCAGTACTTC.

The count of this clone is one. The chain recombines TRBV3-1 (or the pseudogene TRBV3-2) with TRBJ1-1; perhaps TRBD1 as D (5 bases). The CDR3 totals 14 residues. Germline V lookup: CDR1 LGHDT, CDR2 YNNKEL (reference sequence). Trimming took off 8 bases at V and 6 bases at J, with 19 bases between the two ends. The CDR3 spells CASVNRGVGSEAFF. DNA of the CDR3: TGTGCCAGCGTCAATAGAGGGGTAGGTTCTGAAGCTTTCTTT.

A word on this clone: Additional DNA sequences in this sample encode the identical CDR3. The rearrangement joins TRBV5-1 to TRBJ1-1, with unresolved D. The CDR3 has 13 amino acids. V was cut by 2 bases and J by 1 base, with 6 bases left in between. Germline-derived CDR1 and CDR2 are SGHRS and YFSETQ. CDR3 sequence reads: CASSLGGNTEAFF. Here the CDR3 DNA reads TGCGCCAGCAGCTTAGGAGGGAACACTGAAGCTTTCTTT.

This chain links TRBV4-2 with TRBJ2-7; 11 positions agree with TRBD2. The CDR3 has 16 amino acids. Germline V gene lookup returns CDR1 LGHNA and CDR2 YNFKEQ. Trimming removed 3 bases from V and 4 bases from J; junction bases left unmatched: 8. This CDR3 is CASSHPGTSGRYEQYF. CDR3 sequence (DNA): TGTGCCAGCAGCCACCCCGGGACTAGCGGACGATACGAGCAGTACTTC.

The chain links TRBV12-3 or TRBV12-4 to TRBJ2-1, with a weak D call TRBD1 (6 bases). CDR3 length: 13 amino acids. V lost 8 bases to trimming and J lost 7 bases, with 15 bases between them. The CDR3 is CASSRGSWNEQFF. In DNA form, the CDR3 reads TGTGCCAGCTCGAGGGGGTCATGGAATGAGCAGTTCTTC.